The 10 T cell receptor beta chains in this list originate from one sample, sequenced in a study of beta chain features in type 1 diabetes. cDNA synthesis used the whole RNA isolate, giving expressed TCRB sequences. The repertoire was sequenced with immunoSEQ multiplex PCR; TCRdb's copy has only in-frame clones and lacks some. The sample comprises about half a million clones, over 10% of which are singletons, and over 0.035% rests with the top ten. Specimen: naive CD4+ T cells from blood. The receptor set was obtained from a woman under 30 in good health.

This clone showed up just a few times. The rearrangement joins TRBV11-1 to TRBJ1-5; the D gene is possibly TRBD1 (5 bases). This CDR3 has 13 residues. The V gene lost 3 bases and the J gene lost 4 bases, with 7 bases spanning the gap. The germline gives CDR1 SGHAT, CDR2 FQDESV (reference sequence). CDR3 coding DNA: TGTGCCAGCAGCTTGGGGCTTAATCAGCCCCAGCATTTT. Translated: CASSLGLNQPQHF.

This clone was recorded a few times. This chain's CDR3 is CASSQDLWRTVGTEAFF. The CDR3 DNA sequence: TGTGCCAGCAGCCAAGATCTGTGGAGGACCGTGGGCACTGAAGCTTTCTTT. The V and J genes are TRBV14 and TRBJ1-1; unclear D gene. Trimming cost V 0 bases and J 4 bases, with 18 bases left between them. From germline, CDR1 is SGHDN and CDR2 FVKESK. The CDR3 is 17 residues long.

The rearrangement uses TRBV7-9 and TRBJ2-1; D gene uncertain. Germline CDR1 reads SEHNR; CDR2 reads FQNEAQ (reference sequence). V was cut by 2 bases and J by 5 bases, with 13 bases left in between. CDR3 length: 15 residues. This CDR3 is CASSLIGKQNNEQFF. CDR3 nucleotide sequence: TGTGCCAGCAGCTTAATCGGAAAGCAAAACAATGAGCAGTTCTTC.

V is TRBV7-3 and J is TRBJ2-2; D unclear. Germline assignment: CDR1 SGHTA and CDR2 FQGTGA. V lost 1 base, J lost 5 bases, and 5 bases lay in between. The CDR3 consists of 13 residues. CDR3 nucleotides: TGTGCCAGCAGCTTAAGCAGGACCGGGGAGCTGTTTTTT. This sequence encodes CASSLSRTGELFF. Together with reference TRBV7-3 and TRBJ2-2, the CDR3 gives the full variable domain: GAGVSQTPSNKVTEKGKYVELRCDPISGHTALYWYRQSLGQGPEFLIYFQGTGAADDSGLPNDRFFAVRPEGSVSTLKIQRTERGDSAVYLCASSLSRTGELFFGEGSRLTVL.

The rearrangement uses TRBV29-1 and TRBJ1-3, with a tentative D call TRBD1 (6 bases). CDR1 and CDR2 (germline): SQVTM, ANQGSEA. V gave up 7 bases and J gave up 7 bases, with 11 bases separating them. The CDR3 is 11 residues long. CDR3 bases: TGCAGCGCCGGGGGCTCGAACACCATATATTTT. Residues: CSAGGSNTIYF. Together with reference TRBV29-1 and TRBJ1-3, the CDR3 gives the full variable domain: SAVISQKPSRDICQRGTSLTIQCQVDSQVTMMFWYRQQPGQSLTLIATANQGSEATYESGFVIDKFPISRPNLTFSTLTVSNMSPEDSSIYLCSAGGSNTIYFGEGSWLTVV.

The CDR3 sequence is CASSLLAGGQKTQYF. CDR3 bases: TGTGCCAGCAGCTTGTTAGCGGGGGGGCAGAAGACCCAGTACTTC. The J gene is TRBJ2-5, the V gene TRBV5-4; the match to TRBD2 covers 11 bases. CDR1 is SGHNT, CDR2 YYREEE, per germline (reference sequence). J gave up 6 bases and V 1 base, and 5 bases lay outside the gene matches. The CDR3 contains 15 residues.

This clone was picked up a small number of times. This chain connects TRBV2 to TRBJ1-6; 7 bases line up with TRBD1. This CDR3 region has 15 residues. Germline trimming cut 6 bases from V and 10 bases from J; bases unmatched to any gene: 12. Germline V lookup: CDR1 SNHLY, CDR2 FYNNEI. The CDR3 loop reads CASSPETGMGSPLHF. The CDR3 region has the DNA TGTGCCAGCAGCCCGGAGACAGGGATGGGATCACCCCTCCACTTT.

This clone turned up a few times. The chain has TRBV20-1 and TRBJ1-1, with D unresolved. Between the trimmed V and J ends, which lost 2 bases and 8 bases, there was a span of 9 bases. This CDR3 contains 11 residues. Germline lookup yields CDR1 DFQATT and CDR2 SNEGSKA (reference sequence). The CDR3 loop is CSARLPPEAFF. For the CDR3, the DNA is TGCAGTGCTAGACTACCGCCGGAAGCTTTCTTT.

This clone has just a few counts. V gene TRBV28 combines with J gene TRBJ2-1, with D unclear. The CDR3 extends over 11 amino acids. V was shortened by 3 bases and J by 9 bases, with 6 bases between the two germline ends. From germline, CDR1 is MDHEN and CDR2 SYDVKM. DNA for the CDR3: TGTGCCAGCAGTTTTGCAAGTGAGCAGTTCTTC. This encodes CASSFASEQFF.

The rearrangement links TRBV6-6 to TRBJ2-1; 7 nucleotides align to TRBD2. The CDR3 totals 14 residues. Trimming took 7 bases from V and 2 from J; bases not matched to a gene: 5. From germline, CDR1 is MNHNY and CDR2 SVGAGI (reference sequence). As DNA, the CDR3 is TGTGCCAGCATACGAGCGGGGACCTACAATGAGCAGTTCTTC. Translating gives CASIRAGTYNEQFF.